This T cell receptor (beta chain) was identified in a study of cytomegalovirus exposure and HLA in healthy donors. Study context: From donors who were HLA-typed, an early data release held approximately 91 million unique TCRs.

Per germline, CDR1 SGHRS and CDR2 YFSETQ. The CDR3 length is 16 residues. With V trimmed by 4 bases and J by 0 bases, 8 bases remained unmatched. The primer mix had 60 Vbeta and 13 Jbeta primers. TCRdb's copy holds only in-frame clones and misses some; the assay was immunoSEQ multiplex PCR. The sample consists of about 110,000 clones, about 59% of them appearing once. Donors had nominal health at sampling but likely had unrecorded immune exposures. The source is a man aged 25-40 years in good health and CMV-seropositive. Sequencing input: PBMCs. The V gene is TRBV5-1, the J gene TRBJ2-3; 7 bases align to TRBD2. Written as DNA, the CDR3 is TGCGCCAGCAGCCCCTGGGGGGGTCCCAGCACAGATACGCAGTATTTT. Its protein product is CASSPWGGPSTDTQYF. The whole variable domain, remainder taken from reference TRBV5-1 and TRBJ2-3, is KAGVTQTPRYLIKTRGQQVTLSCSPISGHRSVSWYQQTPGQGLQFLFEYFSETQRNKGNFPGRFSGRQFSNSRSEMNVSTLELGDSALYLCASSPWGGPSTDTQYFGPGTRLTVL.